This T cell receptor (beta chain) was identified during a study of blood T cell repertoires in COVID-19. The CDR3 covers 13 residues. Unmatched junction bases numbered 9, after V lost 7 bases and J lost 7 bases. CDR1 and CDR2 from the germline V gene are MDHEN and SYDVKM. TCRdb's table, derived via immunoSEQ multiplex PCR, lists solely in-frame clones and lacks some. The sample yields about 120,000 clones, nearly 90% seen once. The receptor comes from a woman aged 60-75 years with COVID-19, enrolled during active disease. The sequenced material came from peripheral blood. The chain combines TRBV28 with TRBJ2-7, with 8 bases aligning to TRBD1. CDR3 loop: CASKRAGGVEQYF. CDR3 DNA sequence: TGTGCCAGCAAGCGGGCAGGGGGCGTGGAGCAGTACTTC.